The rows below give T cell receptor beta chains drawn from one sample of a study of OX40 agonist ivuxolimab in advanced cancers. The protocol was immunoSEQ multiplex PCR, while the TCRdb copy is restricted to in-frame clones and leaves out a portion. This sample has 75,000 to 80,000 clones, with 75% to 90% found just once. The source was CD4+ or CD8+ T cells sorted from blood, collected in a trial of the OX40 agonist ivuxolimab. The receptors were sampled from an adult with an advanced solid tumor such as melanoma, head and neck, liver or kidney cancer. Each CDR3 is given without its conserved first and last residue. D genes are given only for firm matches. For some rows the clone size is stated as once, few or many, or as a class when expanded; others skip it.

clone size: NA; V gene: TRBV10-3; J gene: TRBJ2-5; D gene: TRBD1; CDR3 protein: AISLFRDSQETQY
clone size: once; V gene: TRBV28; J gene: TRBJ1-1; D gene: NA; CDR3 protein: ASSRQEAF
clone size: NA; V gene: TRBV5-6; J gene: TRBJ1-1; D gene: NA; CDR3 protein: ASSLGLQSVMNTEAF
clone size: NA; V gene: TRBV5-1; J gene: TRBJ2-1; D gene: TRBD2; CDR3 protein: ASSIPLAGAYNEQF
clone size: NA; V gene: TRBV18; J gene: TRBJ2-7; D gene: TRBD1; CDR3 protein: ASSSGTGGYEQY
clone size: once; V gene: TRBV12-5; J gene: TRBJ2-2; D gene: NA; CDR3 protein: ASGLVIGQRWTGELF
clone size: NA; V gene: TRBV5-1; J gene: TRBJ1-1; D gene: TRBD1; CDR3 protein: ASSLYTGGLTEAF
clone size: NA; V gene: TRBV6-5; J gene: TRBJ2-3; D gene: TRBD2; CDR3 protein: ASRERGYDTQY
clone size: NA; V gene: TRBV5-1; J gene: TRBJ1-3; D gene: NA; CDR3 protein: ASSLTASSGNTIY
clone size: NA; V gene: TRBV11-3; J gene: TRBJ2-3; D gene: NA; CDR3 protein: ASSPGALSTDTQY
clone size: NA; V gene: TRBV21-1; J gene: TRBJ1-5; D gene: NA; CDR3 protein: ASSKERPTRNQPQH
clone size: NA; V gene: TRBV4-1; J gene: TRBJ1-5; D gene: NA; CDR3 protein: ASSQEIRDGGQPQH
clone size: NA; V gene: TRBV2; J gene: TRBJ2-7; D gene: NA; CDR3 protein: ASTENPFPYEQY
clone size: NA; V gene: TRBV6-1; J gene: TRBJ1-1; D gene: NA; CDR3 protein: ASIGFMDTEAF
clone size: NA; V gene: TRBV18; J gene: TRBJ1-1; D gene: TRBD1; CDR3 protein: ASSPSRGLTEAF
clone size: NA; V gene: TRBV19; J gene: TRBJ2-3; D gene: TRBD2; CDR3 protein: ASSIQRGRTDTQY
clone size: few; V gene: TRBV12-5; J gene: TRBJ1-5; D gene: NA; CDR3 protein: ASGLHLAGLQH
clone size: once; V gene: TRBV6-4; J gene: TRBJ2-1; D gene: TRBD2; CDR3 protein: ASRPNEGLAGNNEQF
clone size: NA; V gene: TRBV5-4; J gene: TRBJ2-5; D gene: NA; CDR3 protein: ASSSLDVSKETQY
clone size: NA; V gene: TRBV30; J gene: TRBJ1-5; D gene: NA; CDR3 protein: AWTPGGNQPQH
clone size: NA; V gene: TRBV6-1; J gene: TRBJ2-1; D gene: NA; CDR3 protein: ASTSSRGPYNEQF
clone size: NA; V gene: TRBV28; J gene: TRBJ1-1; D gene: NA; CDR3 protein: ASSTLDEGAEAF
clone size: NA; V gene: TRBV19; J gene: TRBJ2-1; D gene: TRBD2; CDR3 protein: ASSIVGTSPANEQF
clone size: NA; V gene: TRBV19; J gene: TRBJ2-2; D gene: NA; CDR3 protein: ASTPGASPGELF
clone size: NA; V gene: TRBV19; J gene: TRBJ1-3; D gene: NA; CDR3 protein: ASMDSPSSGNTIY
clone size: NA; V gene: TRBV28; J gene: TRBJ2-6; D gene: TRBD2; CDR3 protein: ASDAGGAGANVLT
clone size: NA; V gene: TRBV28; J gene: TRBJ2-1; D gene: TRBD2; CDR3 protein: ASSLSGLAGGNEQF
clone size: NA; V gene: TRBV19; J gene: TRBJ1-1; D gene: NA; CDR3 protein: ASSIITPGEAF
clone size: NA; V gene: TRBV6-6; J gene: TRBJ1-1; D gene: TRBD1; CDR3 protein: ASRETGDYTEAF
clone size: once; V gene: TRBV7-2; J gene: TRBJ1-2; D gene: NA; CDR3 protein: ASSYLGKTVDGYT
clone size: NA; V gene: TRBV27; J gene: TRBJ1-4; D gene: TRBD1; CDR3 protein: ASSSDRGHEKLF
clone size: NA; V gene: TRBV18; J gene: TRBJ2-1; D gene: NA; CDR3 protein: ASSPPVLGGRF